The present T cell receptor (beta chain) was sequenced within a study of T cells in Graves' hyperthyroidism and ophthalmopathy. This clonotype has at least ten counts. Its antigen is not identified. There were TCR beta CDR3 regions amplified from RNA transcripts. Researchers ran a first-round RT-PCR on the TCR CDR3 using the HTBI primer set. TCRdb passed the multiplex PCR reads through MiXCR, listing each CDR3 protein once. Among about 320,000 distinct CDR3 sequences, roughly 15% were seen once, and the ten largest hold roughly a third. Study-wide results and caveats: Ophthalmopathy got predicted by the model a median around 6.8 months before its onset.

Germline CDR1 DFQATT, CDR2 SNEGSKA (reference sequence). The V gene lost 6 bases and the J gene lost 0 bases, with 18 bases spanning the gap. CDR3 length: 15 residues. The genes are TRBV20-1 and TRBJ2-7; D is undetermined. The TCR sequence derives from a man younger than 45 with Graves' hyperthyroidism. The specimen was blood. This chain's CDR3 is CSATPGTASSYEQYF. The CDR3 DNA reads as TGCAGTGCGACCCCCGGCACCGCGAGCTCCTACGAGCAGTACTTC.